These T cell receptor beta chains were read from a single sample in a study of CD8 T cells in Susac syndrome. Via MiXCR, TCRdb re-called the immunoSEQ multiplex PCR reads, giving one row per CDR3 protein. This table holds some 260,000 distinct CDR3 sequences, about 85% found once. The sequenced material came from CD8+ T cells from PBMCs. The receptors shown here come from a human donor with multiple sclerosis. CDR3s include the opening cysteine and the closing phenylalanine or tryptophan. A D gene is named only where the DNA matches it firmly. Clone size appears in some rows only: once, few, many, or a class for an expanded clone.

V gene: TRBV19; D gene: NA; J gene: TRBJ1-1; clone size: NA; CDR3 protein: CASSISVGGDTEAFF; CDR3 DNA: TGTGCCAGTAGTATAAGTGTGGGAGGGGACACTGAAGCTTTCTTT
V gene: TRBV2; D gene: NA; J gene: TRBJ1-2; clone size: NA; CDR3 protein: CASRSSGAPNYGYTF; CDR3 DNA: TGTGCCAGCCGCTCTTCGGGGGCCCCTAACTATGGCTACACCTTC
V gene: TRBV28; D gene: NA; J gene: TRBJ1-5; clone size: NA; CDR3 protein: CASSLYRASNQPQHF; CDR3 DNA: TGTGCCAGCAGTTTGTACAGGGCTAGCAATCAGCCCCAGCATTTT
V gene: TRBV7-9; D gene: NA; J gene: TRBJ2-1; clone size: NA; CDR3 protein: CASSFGGGSSYNEQFF; CDR3 DNA: TGTGCCAGCAGCTTCGGTGGGGGTAGCTCCTACAATGAGCAGTTCTTC
V gene: TRBV27; D gene: TRBD1; J gene: TRBJ2-7; clone size: NA; CDR3 protein: CASSPSHSDRRSYEQYF; CDR3 DNA: TGTGCCAGCAGCCCGTCCCACTCGGACAGGCGTTCCTACGAGCAGTACTTC
V gene: TRBV5-1; D gene: NA; J gene: TRBJ1-2; clone size: NA; CDR3 protein: CASSVHSRDGYTF; CDR3 DNA: TGCGCCAGCAGCGTACACAGCCGGGACGGCTACACCTTC
V gene: TRBV6-5; D gene: NA; J gene: TRBJ1-5; clone size: NA; CDR3 protein: CASKTGSDQPQHF; CDR3 DNA: TGTGCCAGCAAAACGGGCTCGGATCAGCCCCAGCATTTT
V gene: TRBV27; D gene: NA; J gene: TRBJ2-3; clone size: NA; CDR3 protein: CASSRNPSASTDTQYF; CDR3 DNA: TGTGCCAGCAGCCGAAATCCTAGCGCGAGCACAGATACGCAGTATTTT
V gene: TRBV7-9; D gene: NA; J gene: TRBJ1-5; clone size: NA; CDR3 protein: CASSLGGIRQPQHF; CDR3 DNA: TGTGCCAGCAGCTTAGGTGGTATACGACAGCCCCAGCATTTT
V gene: TRBV27; D gene: NA; J gene: TRBJ2-1; clone size: NA; CDR3 protein: CASSPSGRGYNEQFF; CDR3 DNA: TGTGCCAGCAGTCCGAGCGGAAGGGGTTACAATGAGCAGTTCTTC
V gene: TRBV12-3/TRBV12-4; D gene: TRBD2; J gene: TRBJ2-3; clone size: NA; CDR3 protein: CASSHLRAGGIEDTQYF; CDR3 DNA: TGTGCCAGCAGCCACCTCCGGGCGGGAGGCATAGAAGATACGCAGTATTTT
V gene: TRBV6-1; D gene: NA; J gene: TRBJ2-3; clone size: NA; CDR3 protein: CASSGLYAVTTDTQYF; CDR3 DNA: TGTGCCAGCAGTGGACTTTACGCGGTAACCACGGATACGCAGTATTTT
V gene: TRBV5-5; D gene: NA; J gene: TRBJ1-1; clone size: NA; CDR3 protein: CASSPLTVMNTEAFF; CDR3 DNA: TGTGCCAGCAGCCCCTTGACAGTCATGAACACTGAAGCTTTCTTT
V gene: TRBV29-1; D gene: TRBD1; J gene: TRBJ2-7; clone size: NA; CDR3 protein: CSVVGTGPYEQYF; CDR3 DNA: TGCAGCGTTGTAGGGACAGGCCCTTACGAGCAGTACTTC
V gene: TRBV27; D gene: TRBD1; J gene: TRBJ2-7; clone size: NA; CDR3 protein: CASSLTGAIEQYF; CDR3 DNA: TGTGCCAGCAGTTTAACAGGGGCTATCGAGCAGTACTTC
V gene: TRBV10-2; D gene: TRBD2; J gene: TRBJ2-4; clone size: NA; CDR3 protein: CASRDRLAGGGYAKNIQYF; CDR3 DNA: TGCGCCAGCAGGGATAGACTAGCGGGAGGGGGGTACGCCAAAAACATTCAGTACTTC
V gene: TRBV29-1; D gene: TRBD2; J gene: TRBJ2-3; clone size: NA; CDR3 protein: CSVVPSPGGPNTQYF; CDR3 DNA: TGCAGCGTTGTCCCTTCGCCGGGAGGGCCGAATACGCAGTATTTT
V gene: TRBV27; D gene: TRBD2; J gene: TRBJ2-5; clone size: NA; CDR3 protein: CASSLAGVQETQYF; CDR3 DNA: TGTGCCAGCAGTTTAGCGGGGGTCCAAGAGACCCAGTACTTC
V gene: TRBV18; D gene: NA; J gene: TRBJ1-2; clone size: NA; CDR3 protein: CASSPINGGTLGNYGYTF; CDR3 DNA: TGTGCCAGCTCACCTATCAATGGTGGGACCCTAGGGAACTATGGCTACACCTTC
V gene: TRBV5-1; D gene: NA; J gene: TRBJ2-7; clone size: NA; CDR3 protein: CASSLDPGWEQYF; CDR3 DNA: TGCGCCAGCAGCTTGGATCCAGGGTGGGAGCAGTACTTC
V gene: TRBV6-5; D gene: TRBD1; J gene: TRBJ2-7; clone size: NA; CDR3 protein: CASSYDQGAEQYF; CDR3 DNA: TGTGCCAGCAGTTACGACCAGGGGGCCGAGCAGTACTTC
V gene: TRBV7-9; D gene: NA; J gene: TRBJ2-1; clone size: NA; CDR3 protein: CASGTSSSYNEQFF; CDR3 DNA: TGTGCCAGCGGGACTTCGAGCTCCTACAATGAGCAGTTCTTC
V gene: TRBV6-1; D gene: TRBD2; J gene: TRBJ2-7; clone size: few; CDR3 protein: CASSEITSGTYEQYF; CDR3 DNA: TGTGCCAGCAGTGAGATTACTAGCGGTACCTACGAGCAGTACTTC
V gene: TRBV5-1; D gene: TRBD2; J gene: TRBJ2-1; clone size: NA; CDR3 protein: CASSWGLADYEQFF; CDR3 DNA: TGCGCCAGCAGCTGGGGACTAGCGGACTATGAGCAGTTCTTC
V gene: TRBV7-9; D gene: TRBD2; J gene: TRBJ2-4; clone size: NA; CDR3 protein: CASLGLAGAKNIQYF; CDR3 DNA: TGTGCCAGCTTGGGACTAGCGGGGGCCAAAAACATTCAGTACTTC
V gene: TRBV7-9; D gene: TRBD2; J gene: TRBJ2-1; clone size: NA; CDR3 protein: CASSLMTSGNYNEQFF; CDR3 DNA: TGTGCCAGCAGCCTAATGACTAGCGGGAATTACAATGAGCAGTTCTTC
V gene: TRBV7-9; D gene: NA; J gene: TRBJ2-1; clone size: NA; CDR3 protein: CASSSERHSYNEQFF; CDR3 DNA: TGTGCCAGCAGCTCCGAGCGGCACTCCTACAATGAGCAGTTCTTC
V gene: TRBV19; D gene: NA; J gene: TRBJ1-1; clone size: NA; CDR3 protein: CASSIVSGMNTEAFF; CDR3 DNA: TGTGCCAGTAGTATAGTTTCAGGCATGAACACTGAAGCTTTCTTT
V gene: TRBV4-2; D gene: TRBD1; J gene: TRBJ1-4; clone size: NA; CDR3 protein: CASSPLTGGPEKLFF; CDR3 DNA: TGTGCCAGCAGCCCCCTGACAGGGGGTCCAGAAAAACTGTTTTTT
V gene: TRBV5-4; D gene: NA; J gene: TRBJ1-3; clone size: NA; CDR3 protein: CASSFGSGNTIYF; CDR3 DNA: TGTGCCAGCAGCTTTGGTTCTGGAAACACCATATATTTT
V gene: TRBV27; D gene: NA; J gene: TRBJ2-1; clone size: NA; CDR3 protein: CASSLKGGGHEQFF; CDR3 DNA: TGTGCCAGCAGTTTAAAGGGAGGGGGTCATGAGCAGTTCTTC
V gene: TRBV23-1; D gene: TRBD1; J gene: TRBJ2-4; clone size: few; CDR3 protein: CASSQGVSRDRGQAKNIQYF; CDR3 DNA: TGCGCCAGCAGTCAGGGAGTGTCCCGGGACAGGGGGCAGGCCAAAAACATTCAGTACTTC
V gene: TRBV6-1; D gene: NA; J gene: TRBJ1-2; clone size: NA; CDR3 protein: CASSERTLSNYGYTF; CDR3 DNA: TGTGCCAGCAGTGAAAGGACGTTATCTAACTATGGCTACACCTTC
V gene: TRBV28; D gene: NA; J gene: TRBJ1-1; clone size: NA; CDR3 protein: CASSWSRTLNTEAFF; CDR3 DNA: TGTGCCAGCAGTTGGAGTAGGACCTTAAACACTGAAGCTTTCTTT
V gene: TRBV5-6; D gene: NA; J gene: TRBJ2-1; clone size: NA; CDR3 protein: CASSLVAGLADNEQFF; CDR3 DNA: TGTGCCAGCAGCTTGGTGGCAGGACTCGCAGACAATGAGCAGTTCTTC
V gene: TRBV28; D gene: TRBD2; J gene: TRBJ2-3; clone size: NA; CDR3 protein: CASSLSPVGGVGDTQYF; CDR3 DNA: TGTGCCAGCAGTTTATCGCCAGTGGGAGGGGTGGGGGATACGCAGTATTTT
V gene: TRBV9; D gene: TRBD2; J gene: TRBJ2-1; clone size: once; CDR3 protein: CASSGQTSGFRGVYNEQFF; CDR3 DNA: TGTGCCAGCAGCGGACAGACTAGCGGGTTCAGGGGCGTATACAATGAGCAGTTCTTC
V gene: TRBV25-1; D gene: TRBD1; J gene: TRBJ2-3; clone size: NA; CDR3 protein: CASRGGRGPQADPSGADTQYF; CDR3 DNA: TGTGCCAGCAGGGGGGGCAGGGGGCCCCAAGCTGATCCCTCGGGAGCAGATACGCAGTATTTT
V gene: TRBV20-1; D gene: NA; J gene: TRBJ2-3; clone size: once; CDR3 protein: CSASALWSGTDTQYF; CDR3 DNA: TGCAGTGCTAGCGCTCTTTGGTCCGGCACAGATACGCAGTATTTT
V gene: TRBV3-1; D gene: NA; J gene: TRBJ2-5; clone size: NA; CDR3 protein: CASGPIRQETQYF; CDR3 DNA: TGTGCCAGCGGCCCCATTCGGCAAGAGACCCAGTACTTC
V gene: TRBV14; D gene: NA; J gene: TRBJ2-1; clone size: NA; CDR3 protein: CASSQEGMGEPANEQFF; CDR3 DNA: TGTGCCAGCAGCCAAGAGGGGATGGGGGAACCTGCCAATGAGCAGTTCTTC
V gene: TRBV2; D gene: NA; J gene: TRBJ2-5; clone size: NA; CDR3 protein: CASSEVGTLQETQYF; CDR3 DNA: TGTGCCAGCAGTGAAGTGGGGACACTACAAGAGACCCAGTACTTC